The clone carrying this TCR beta chain was seen more than once but under ten times. Its target is unknown. Trimming removed 4 bases at V and 7 bases at J, with 16 bases between. Looked up from germline, CDR1 is SGDLS and CDR2 is YYNGEE. The CDR3 runs to 14 residues. The data derive from a study of beta chain features in type 1 diabetes. Findings of the study overall: Resolution of whether HLA type affects TCRB rearrangement was not achieved here. When Type 1 diabetes patients were examined, their TCRB CDR3s proved moderately but significantly shorter in all four CD4+ subsets.

Since all of the isolated RNA was reverse transcribed, expressed TCRB transcripts were what got sequenced. The data were produced by immunoSEQ multiplex PCR, yet TCRdb's version contains in-frame clones alone and is incomplete. The sample holds around 70,000 clones, roughly 50% seen once. One heparinised draw, averaging about 110 mL, was taken per donor. Staining for CD45RO/CCR7/CD25/CD127/CD95/CD27 allowed sorting of CD4+ naive, central memory, regulatory and stem cell-like memory cells. This chain joins TRBV9 and TRBJ2-3; D is perhaps TRBD1 (6 bases). Sequencing was performed on central memory CD4+ T cells from blood. The sequence was collected from a man aged 25-45 years with type 1 diabetes. CDR3 sequence (DNA): TGTGCCAGCAGCAAGGAGGACAGACATTATACGCAGTATTTT. This gives the protein CASSKEDRHYTQYF.